A single sample gave rise to the 13 T cell receptor beta chains below, sequenced in a study of CXCR3-negative and CXCR3-positive naive CD8 T cells. UMI-tagged TRB cDNA libraries were built via 5' RACE. TCRdb re-called the 5' RACE reads; every CDR3 protein appears as one record, without DNA. The sample is made up of under 9,000 distinct CDR3 sequences, and the top ten hold about 2% of it. Sequencing input: naive CXCR3- CD8+ T cells from blood. Subset denoted: CD45RO-CCR7+CD27+CD95- naive CD8+ T cells lacking CXCR3 (TNR3-). The source of these receptors is a human donor in good health. Some clones in this sample may be carry-over from other donors' samples.

V usage is TRBV14 and J usage is TRBJ2-5. Per germline, CDR1 SGHDN and CDR2 FVKESK. CDR3 length: 13 residues. This chain's CDR3 is CASSPIIGETQYF.

By frequency, this clonotype is medium-sized. The CDR3: CASSLVSGRYEQYF. The chain couples TRBV28 to TRBJ2-7. Germline V lookup: CDR1 MDHEN, CDR2 SYDVKM. The CDR3 has 14 residues.

Its frequency marks this clonotype as medium-sized (0.01 to 0.1%). V gene TRBV29-1 combines with J gene TRBJ1-4. There are 13 residues in the CDR3. Per germline, CDR1 SQVTM and CDR2 ANQGSEA. CDR3 amino acids: CSVGADGEEKLFF. The entire variable domain, with the rest obtained from reference TRBV29-1 and TRBJ1-4, is as follows: SAVISQKPSRDICQRGTSLTIQCQVDSQVTMMFWYRQQPGQSLTLIATANQGSEATYESGFVIDKFPISRPNLTFSTLTVSNMSPEDSSIYLCSVGADGEEKLFFGSGTQLSVL.

This clonotype is labeled medium-sized based on frequency. The CDR3 loop reads CSVDWGDPNTEAFF. This chain links TRBV29-1 with TRBJ1-1. CDR1 and CDR2 from the germline V gene are SQVTM and ANQGSEA. This CDR3 contains 14 residues.

The V call is TRBV3-1, the J call TRBJ2-1; TCRdb calls TRBD1, which cannot be checked without DNA. CDR1 is LGHDT, CDR2 YNNKEL, per germline (reference sequence). The CDR3 has 14 residues. The CDR3 sequence: CASSLGGLYNEQFF.

The chain employs TRBV29-1 and TRBJ2-5; as DNA is missing, the TRBD1 call by TCRdb cannot be tested. The CDR3 has 19 residues. CDR1 is SQVTM and CDR2 is ANQGSEA in the germline V gene. CDR3 protein: CSVESGTVLPGAYQETQYF.

This clonotype is medium-sized by frequency. The V and J genes are TRBV5-1 and TRBJ2-7; checking the TCRdb D call of TRBD2 is not possible without DNA. CDR1 is SGHRS, CDR2 YFSETQ, per germline. The CDR3 totals 15 residues. The CDR3 loop reads CASSLEASGGYEQYF. Drawing the rest from reference TRBV5-1 and TRBJ2-7, the complete variable domain is KAGVTQTPRYLIKTRGQQVTLSCSPISGHRSVSWYQQTPGQGLQFLFEYFSETQRNKGNFPGRFSGRQFSNSRSEMNVSTLELGDSALYLCASSLEASGGYEQYFGPGTRLTVT.

The chain couples TRBV29-1 to TRBJ2-7; TCRdb gives TRBD1 as the D gene, but with no DNA this cannot be confirmed. Germline V gene sequence: CDR1 SQVTM, CDR2 ANQGSEA. CDR3 length equals 13 residues. The CDR3 region is CSVGTGSSYEQYF.

This clonotype counts as medium-sized by frequency. The chain recombines TRBV29-1 with TRBJ2-1; TCRdb reports TRBD1, a call that lacks DNA to check it against. There are 14 residues in the CDR3. Germline V CDR1 and CDR2: SQVTM, ANQGSEA. The CDR3 loop reads CSGVLGQGDNEQFF.

This clonotype is medium-sized by frequency. The chain couples TRBV29-1 to TRBJ2-7. The CDR3 extends over 13 amino acids. From germline, CDR1 is SQVTM and CDR2 ANQGSEA. CDR3 amino acids: CSVVSRSSDEQYF.

V gene TRBV6-5 combines with J gene TRBJ1-4. Germline V gene lookup returns CDR1 MNHEY and CDR2 SVGAGI. This CDR3 comprises 14 residues. This chain's CDR3 is CASSYSWPREKLFF.

The gene calls are TRBV6-6 and TRBJ2-7; with no DNA, the TCRdb D assignment of TRBD1 cannot be verified. Germline CDR1 MNHNY, CDR2 SVGAGI (reference sequence). CDR3 length equals 15 residues. The CDR3 loop is CASSPRTAISYKKYF.

Its frequency marks this clonotype as medium-sized. V is TRBV2 and J is TRBJ1-6. The CDR3 is 15 amino acids. The germline gives CDR1 SNHLY, CDR2 FYNNEI. CDR3 region: CASSAESSYNSPLHF. Based on the CDR3 plus reference TRBV2 and TRBJ1-6, the full variable domain is EPEVTQTPSHQVTQMGQEVILRCVPISNHLYFYWYRQILGQKVEFLVSFYNNEISEKSEIFDDQFSVERPDGSNFTLKIRSTKLEDSAMYFCASSAESSYNSPLHFGNGTRLTVT.